Following are 31 T cell receptor beta chains from one sample sequenced in a study of shared clonotypes between healthy human individuals. Assay used: immunoSEQ multiplex PCR; TCRdb lists only in-frame clones, some missing. Found here are fewer than 650,000 clones, around three quarters of them singletons; the top ten hold around 12%. Sequenced material: PBMCs. The receptors stem from a woman in her thirties or forties in good health. Some clones in this sample may be carry-over from other donors' samples.

This clone was observed a few times. The chain has TRBV19 and TRBJ1-1; 7 nucleotides agree with TRBD1. In germline, CDR1 is LNHDA, CDR2 SQIVND (reference sequence). This CDR3 has 15 amino acids. V gave up 4 bases and J gave up 6 bases; unmatched junction bases: 11. The CDR3 DNA is TGTGCCAGTAGTACGCGACAGGGCGAAACCCCTGAAGCTTTCTTT. As protein: CASSTRQGETPEAFF.

J is TRBJ2-5 and V is TRBV13; D gene ambiguous. Trimming shortened V by 4 bases and J by 2 bases, and 5 bases separated the two germline ends. This CDR3 has 12 amino acids. The germline V gene encodes CDR1 PRHDT and CDR2 FYEKMQ (reference sequence). CDR3 region: CASSSTQETQYF. Written as DNA, the CDR3 is TGTGCCAGCAGCTCGACTCAAGAGACCCAGTACTTC. The full variable domain, its missing parts supplied by reference TRBV13 and TRBJ2-5, is AAGVIQSPRHLIKEKRETATLKCYPIPRHDTVYWYQQGPGQDPQFLISFYEKMQSDKGSIPDRFSAQQFSDYHSELNMSSLELGDSALYFCASSSTQETQYFGPGTRLLVL.

The chain links TRBV5-4 to TRBJ2-7, with D possibly TRBD1 on 5 matching bases. The CDR3 extends over 13 amino acids. From germline, CDR1 is SGHNT and CDR2 YYREEE (reference sequence). Trimming removed 9 bases from V and 2 bases from J, with 15 bases in between. The CDR3 coding sequence is TGTGCCACCCACCAGGGCGACCCCTACGAGCAGTACTTC. Protein: CATHQGDPYEQYF.

The genes are TRBV5-5 and TRBJ1-1, with no clear D. In germline, CDR1 is SGHKS, CDR2 YYEKEE (reference sequence). This CDR3 spans 14 amino acids. Trimming took 1 base from V and 4 from J, leaving 11 bases between them. Here the CDR3 reads CASSLFRDGTEAFF. CDR3 in DNA: TGTGCCAGCAGCTTGTTCCGCGACGGCACTGAAGCTTTCTTT.

The chain recombines TRBV28 with TRBJ2-7; 8 positions match TRBD1. Trimming at V came to 11 bases and at J to 3 bases, leaving 15 bases not matched to a gene. The CDR3 totals 15 residues. CDR1 MDHEN and CDR2 SYDVKM come from the germline V gene. CDR3 sequence reads: CALAPVRGRNYEQYF. The CDR3, as DNA: TGTGCCTTAGCACCAGTCAGGGGGCGAAACTACGAGCAGTACTTC.

This clone has a handful of counts. The genes are TRBV7-9 and TRBJ1-2; 7 nucleotides agree with TRBD1. With 5 bases clipped from V and 6 bases from J, the junction kept 3 bases outside the gene matches. The CDR3 runs to 12 residues. CDR1 is SEHNR, CDR2 FQNEAQ, per germline (reference sequence). The CDR3 here is CASSQDRDGYTF. CDR3 coding DNA: TGTGCCAGCAGCCAAGACAGGGATGGCTACACCTTC.

The genes are TRBV28 and TRBJ1-5; 10 nucleotides line up with TRBD1. The J segment lost 5 bases and the V segment lost 5 bases, leaving 6 bases of the junction unmatched. This CDR3 has 15 amino acids. CDR1 and CDR2 (germline): MDHEN, SYDVKM. CDR3: CASSPGTGVYQPQHF. Here the CDR3 DNA reads TGTGCCAGCAGTCCGGGGACAGGGGTTTATCAGCCCCAGCATTTT.

V usage is TRBV7-3 and J usage is TRBJ2-1, with TRBD2 identical over 9 bases. The CDR3 loop spans 16 amino acids. Trimming cost V 2 bases and J 4 bases; bases outside gene matches: 6. CDR1 SGHTA and CDR2 FQGTGA come from the germline V gene. The CDR3 DNA sequence: TGTGCCAGCAGCTTATTAGGGCTAGCGGGGTACAATGAGCAGTTCTTC. This sequence encodes CASSLLGLAGYNEQFF.

The chain is built from TRBV28 and TRBJ2-7; D may be TRBD1 (6 bases). Germline CDR1 reads MDHEN; CDR2 reads SYDVKM. V was shortened by 2 bases and J by 6 bases, with 8 bases between the two germline ends. This CDR3 has 12 amino acids. CDR3 protein: CASSLAGAEQYF. DNA of the CDR3: TGTGCCAGCAGTTTAGCAGGGGCCGAGCAGTACTTC.

This clone has a single count. The chain is built from TRBV4-2 and TRBJ2-3, with D unresolved. The CDR3 has 14 amino acids. Trimming left V 0 bases short and J 1 base short, with 5 bases between. Per the germline V gene, CDR1 is LGHNA and CDR2 is YNFKEQ. The CDR3 region is CASSQDEGTDTQYF. The CDR3 DNA reads TGTGCCAGCAGCCAAGACGAGGGCACAGATACGCAGTATTTT.

The V gene is TRBV28, the J gene TRBJ2-1, with 10 bases matching TRBD2. This CDR3 has 16 amino acids. Trimming at V came to 6 bases and at J to 0 bases, leaving 5 bases not matched to a gene. CDR1 and CDR2 from the germline V gene are MDHEN and SYDVKM. CDR3 sequence: CASSTPSGSSYNEQFF. The CDR3 nucleotides are TGTGCCAGCAGCACCCCTAGCGGGAGCTCCTACAATGAGCAGTTCTTC.

The chain recombines TRBV6-6 with TRBJ2-3; TRBD2 agrees at 7 bases. The CDR3 consists of 16 residues. Trimming took 7 bases from V and 3 from J; bases not matched to a gene: 13. CDR1 MNHNY and CDR2 SVGAGI come from the germline V gene (reference sequence). Written as DNA, the CDR3 is TGTGCCAGCACCTCCGGACGCGGGAGTGGAACAGATACGCAGTATTTT. Amino acid sequence: CASTSGRGSGTDTQYF.

The chain is built from TRBV6-1 and TRBJ1-5, with TRBD1 as a possible D gene (6 bases). The CDR3 contains 14 residues. Per the germline V gene, CDR1 is MNHNS and CDR2 is SASEGT. V was shortened by 2 bases and J by 5 bases, with 10 bases between the two germline ends. The CDR3 reads CASSELDSDQPQHF. Written as DNA, the CDR3 is TGTGCCAGCAGTGAATTGGACAGCGATCAGCCCCAGCATTTT.

V is TRBV18 and J is TRBJ2-3, with 9 bases lining up with TRBD2. From germline, CDR1 is KGHSH and CDR2 LQKENI. The CDR3 has 15 amino acids. Trimming took 3 bases from V and 0 from J; bases not matched to a gene: 1. The CDR3 sequence: CASSPREGSTDTQYF. DNA of the CDR3: TGTGCCAGCTCACCGCGGGAGGGGAGCACAGATACGCAGTATTTT.

The chain combines TRBV7-3 with TRBJ2-3; no clear D. Trimming took off 1 base at V and 2 bases at J, with 7 bases between the two ends. CDR1 and CDR2 (germline): SGHTA, FQGTGA. The CDR3 is 14 residues long. CDR3 in DNA: TGTGCCAGCAGCTTAAGCGCCTTCACAGATACGCAGTATTTT. Protein: CASSLSAFTDTQYF.

Only a few counts were recorded for this clone. The V and J genes are TRBV6-4 and TRBJ1-1; D is unresolved. The CDR3 is 8 residues long. Trimming removed 7 bases from V and 6 bases from J, with 0 bases in between. CDR1 and CDR2 (germline): MRHNA, SNTAGT. The CDR3 coding sequence is TGTGCCAGCACTGAAGCTTTCTTT. It specifies CASTEAFF.

As concerns this clone: An end of the junction does not agree with germline; a read error may underlie this. J is TRBJ1-1 and V is TRBV10-1; 9 bases agree with TRBD1. CDR1 WNHNN and CDR2 SYGVQD come from the germline V gene (reference sequence). The CDR3 sequence is 13 residues long. The CDR3 DNA reads TGCGCCAGCGGACAGGGGACGAACACTGGAGCTTTCTTT. Amino acid sequence: CASGQGTNTGAFF.

The CDR3 bases are TGTGCCAGCAGCTTGCGACAGGTTTCTAACTATGGCTACACCTTC. Protein sequence: CASSLRQVSNYGYTF. The chain couples TRBV5-6 to TRBJ1-2; possibly TRBD1 for D (6 bases). This CDR3 contains 15 residues. V shed 1 base and J shed 0 bases, with 10 bases lying between them. Germline V gene data show CDR1 as SGHDT and CDR2 as YYEEEE.

The rearrangement joins TRBV29-1 to TRBJ2-7; a possible D gene is TRBD1 (5 bases). Germline V gives CDR1 SQVTM, CDR2 ANQGSEA. The CDR3 sequence is 12 residues long. The ends were cut back, 4 bases at V and 1 base at J, with 8 bases in the middle. In nucleotides, the CDR3 is TGCAGCGTTGCCGACAGTTCCTACGAGCAGTACTTC. Translation gives CSVADSSYEQYF.

The rearrangement joins TRBV7-2 to TRBJ2-1, with D perhaps matching TRBD1 or TRBD2 (5 bases each). The V end lost 2 bases, the J end lost 12 bases, and 14 bases lay between the germline ends. The length of the CDR3 is 13 residues. Germline-derived CDR1 and CDR2 are SGHTA and FQGNSA. The CDR3 DNA reads as TGTGCCAGCAGCTTACCGGGACGGAATTCGCAGTTCTTC. Encoded protein: CASSLPGRNSQFF.

The chain recombines TRBV2 with TRBJ1-1; 9 nucleotides agree with TRBD1. Trimming took 7 bases from V and 3 from J; bases not matched to a gene: 6. There are 14 residues in the CDR3. CDR1 and CDR2 (germline): SNHLY, FYNNEI. This chain's CDR3 is CASNRDRADTEAFF. The CDR3 DNA reads as TGTGCCAGCAACCGGGACAGGGCTGACACTGAAGCTTTCTTT.

V usage is TRBV28 and J usage is TRBJ1-1, with TRBD1 identical over 7 bases. Losses at the gene ends were 6 bases for V and 6 bases for J; bases not matched to a gene: 16. The V gene's germline CDR1 is MDHEN and CDR2 SYDVKM. CDR3 length equals 16 residues. For the CDR3, the DNA is TGTGCCAGCAGGCGAACAGGGGCGACGGGGTGGGCTGAAGCTTTCTTT. Encoded protein: CASRRTGATGWAEAFF.

This clone was seen many times. The chain carries TRBV13 and TRBJ2-7; the D is unclear. The CDR3 runs to 13 residues. Looked up from germline, CDR1 is PRHDT and CDR2 is FYEKMQ (reference sequence). Trimming removed 2 bases from V and 3 bases from J, with 8 bases in between. CDR3 DNA sequence: TGTGCCAGCAGCTTATCAACAGACTACGAGCAGTACTTC. Translated: CASSLSTDYEQYF.

The rearrangement joins TRBV9 to TRBJ2-7; the D is unclear. The V end was cut by 0 bases, the J end by 1 base, with 8 bases between. Germline V gene sequence: CDR1 SGDLS, CDR2 YYNGEE. The CDR3 consists of 14 residues. Written as DNA, the CDR3 is TGTGCCAGCAGCGTAGAGGCTACGTCCTACGAGCAGTACTTC. Amino acid sequence: CASSVEATSYEQYF.

The rearrangement joins TRBV27 to TRBJ1-6; no clear D. There are 13 residues in the CDR3. V gave up 5 bases and J gave up 7 bases, with 9 bases separating them. CDR1 is MNHEY and CDR2 is SMNVEV in the germline V gene (reference sequence). In DNA form, the CDR3 reads TGTGCCAGCAGTCTAGGACTCAATTCACCCCTCCACTTT. This sequence encodes CASSLGLNSPLHF.

This clone was seen a handful of times. This chain links TRBV21-1 with TRBJ2-7; the tabulated D call, TRBD2, remains unverified against the DNA. TRBV21-1 is a pseudogene. CDR3 length: 11 residues. In nucleotides, the CDR3 is TGTGCCAGCAGCAAAGGTAGCGAGCAGTACTTC. Its protein is CASSKGSEQYF.

The chain joins TRBV18 to TRBJ2-1; 9 nucleotides line up with TRBD2. The trim removed 6 bases at V and 7 bases at J, leaving 4 bases unmatched. The CDR3 totals 13 residues. The V gene's germline CDR1 is KGHSH and CDR2 LQKENI. The CDR3 nucleotides are TGTGCCAGCTCGAGGCTAGCGGGAAATGAGCAGTTCTTC. Residues: CASSRLAGNEQFF.

The chain joins TRBV11-2 to TRBJ2-7; D is undetermined. V lost 1 base and J 3 bases, leaving 10 bases between the germline ends. Germline-derived CDR1 and CDR2 are SGHAT and FQNNGV. The CDR3 runs 14 residues. The CDR3 nucleotides are TGTGCCAGCAGCTTAGGGCCTGGGGACTACGAGCAGTACTTC. This gives the protein CASSLGPGDYEQYF.

The chain joins TRBV5-8 to TRBJ2-3, with TRBD1 identical over 10 bases. The trim removed 0 bases at V and 2 bases at J, leaving 9 bases unmatched. CDR3 length: 18 amino acids. Per germline, CDR1 SGHTS and CDR2 YDEGEE. CDR3 region: CASSLGFGTGAHTDTQYF. Written as DNA, the CDR3 is TGTGCCAGCAGCTTGGGGTTCGGGACAGGGGCTCACACAGATACGCAGTATTTT.

Comments on this clone: This sequence may be a read error, since a much larger clone differs from it by one base. The same CDR3 arises from other DNA sequences in this sample as well. The chain recombines TRBV11-2 with TRBJ2-1; 11 positions match TRBD2. Germline CDR1 SGHAT, CDR2 FQNNGV. Losses at the gene ends were 2 bases for V and 6 bases for J; bases not matched to a gene: 3. This CDR3 spans 15 amino acids. The CDR3 loop is CASSLRTSGSNEQFF. The CDR3 bases are TGTGCCAGCAGCTTACGAACTAGCGGGAGCAATGAGCAGTTCTTC.

This CDR3 is CASSPGGEGEQYF. In DNA, the CDR3 is TGTGCCAGCAGCCCAGGGGGGGAGGGCGAGCAGTACTTC. The chain carries TRBV11-3 and TRBJ2-7; the D call may be TRBD1 or TRBD2 (7 bases each). Trimming removed 5 bases from V and 6 bases from J, with 14 bases in between. The germline gives CDR1 SGHNT, CDR2 YENEEA. This CDR3 comprises 13 residues.